This T cell receptor beta chain emerged from a study of T cell clonotyping in hematopoietic cell transplantation. Whole-study context: Pretransplant recipient samples were taken after cytoreduction. General study results and limits: Graft donor and pretransplant recipient Inverse Simpson Index values predicted broader posttransplant TCR diversity. Pathologically expanded recipient clonotypes increased progressively from day 30 to day 180 as diversity fell. CD4 and CD8 repertoire contributions could not be separated without sorting.

The time point: recipient sample about 28 days before transplant, after cytoreduction. After removal of 3 bases from V and 3 bases from J, the junction contained 7 bases not matched to a gene. The germline CDR1 and CDR2 sequences are SGHNT and YYREEE (reference sequence). CDR3 length: 15 amino acids. Some clones are missing from TCRdb's copy, which holds only in-frame ones; the method was immunoSEQ multiplex PCR. The sample carries roughly 30,000 clones, 60% to 85% recorded once. About this clone: Its matching antigen is unknown.

The origin of this receptor is a woman aged 25 to 39 with chronic myeloid leukemia. Some clones in this sample may be carry-over from other donors' samples. Sequenced material: peripheral blood mononuclear cells, taken before stem cell transplant. The rearrangement joins TRBV5-4 to TRBJ2-7; 9 nucleotides line up with TRBD1. The CDR3, as DNA: TGTGCCAGCAGCTCGCCGGGACAGGGACGCTACGAGCAGTACTTC. This translates into CASSSPGQGRYEQYF.